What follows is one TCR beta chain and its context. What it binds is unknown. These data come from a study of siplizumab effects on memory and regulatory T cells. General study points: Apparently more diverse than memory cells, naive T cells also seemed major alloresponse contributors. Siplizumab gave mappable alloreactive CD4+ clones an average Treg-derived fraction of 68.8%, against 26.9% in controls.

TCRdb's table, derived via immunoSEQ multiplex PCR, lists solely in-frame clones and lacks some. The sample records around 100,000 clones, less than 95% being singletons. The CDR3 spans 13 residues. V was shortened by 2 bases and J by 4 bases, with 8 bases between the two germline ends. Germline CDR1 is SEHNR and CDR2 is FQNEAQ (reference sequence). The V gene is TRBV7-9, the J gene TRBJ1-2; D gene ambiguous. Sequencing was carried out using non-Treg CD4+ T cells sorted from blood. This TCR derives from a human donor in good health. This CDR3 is CASSLSEIYGYTF. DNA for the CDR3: TGTGCCAGCAGCTTATCAGAGATCTATGGCTACACCTTC.